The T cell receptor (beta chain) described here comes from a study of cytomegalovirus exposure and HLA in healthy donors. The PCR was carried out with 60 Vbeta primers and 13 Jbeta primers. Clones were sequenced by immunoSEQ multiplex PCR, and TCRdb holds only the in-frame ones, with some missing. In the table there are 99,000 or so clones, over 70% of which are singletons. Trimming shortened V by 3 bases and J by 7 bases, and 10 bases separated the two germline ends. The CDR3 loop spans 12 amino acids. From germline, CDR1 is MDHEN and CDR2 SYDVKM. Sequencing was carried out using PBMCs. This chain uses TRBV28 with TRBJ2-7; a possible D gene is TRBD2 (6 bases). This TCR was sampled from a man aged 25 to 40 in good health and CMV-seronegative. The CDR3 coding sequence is TGTGCCAGCAGTTTGTCGGGGGAAGAGCAGTACTTC. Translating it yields CASSLSGEEQYF. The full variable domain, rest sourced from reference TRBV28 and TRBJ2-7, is DVKVTQSSRYLVKRTGEKVFLECVQDMDHENMFWYRQDPGLGLRLIYFSYDVKMKEKGDIPEGYSVSREKKERFSLILESASTNQTSMYLCASSLSGEEQYFGPGTRLTVT.